Below are 17 T cell receptor beta chains sequenced from a single sample in a study of cytomegalovirus exposure and HLA in healthy donors. With 60 Vbeta and 13 Jbeta primers, the PCR was carried out. The method was immunoSEQ multiplex PCR; TCRdb's version includes in-frame clones alone and lacks a portion of them. Of roughly 200,000 clones listed, around 70% are singletons. Source material: PBMCs. The origin of the receptors is a male donor in good health and CMV-seronegative.

The chain has TRBV9 and TRBJ2-3; no firm D call. Between the trimmed V and J ends, which lost 0 bases and 2 bases, there was a span of 7 bases. This CDR3 comprises 14 residues. Germline V lookup: CDR1 SGDLS, CDR2 YYNGEE. DNA for the CDR3: TGTGCCAGCAGCGTAGCGGTCCCCACAGATACGCAGTATTTT. Translated: CASSVAVPTDTQYF.

The J gene is TRBJ2-2, the V gene TRBV28, with D possibly being TRBD1 (7 bases). Looked up from germline, CDR1 is MDHEN and CDR2 is SYDVKM. V gave up 6 bases and J gave up 4 bases, with 15 bases separating them. This CDR3 region has 15 residues. CDR3 loop: CASSDGGGFTGELFF. The CDR3 DNA follows: TGTGCCAGCAGCGATGGAGGGGGCTTCACCGGGGAGCTGTTTTTT.

This rearrangement joins TRBV9 to TRBJ2-1, with 7 bases fitting TRBD2. The length of the CDR3 is 14 residues. Trimming at V came to 2 bases and at J to 7 bases, leaving 6 bases not matched to a gene. Germline assignment: CDR1 SGDLS and CDR2 YYNGEE. The CDR3 DNA reads as TGTGCCAGCAGCGTGGACCCGGGACTAAATGAGCAGTTCTTC. Protein sequence: CASSVDPGLNEQFF.

This clone was seen a few times. This rearrangement joins TRBV6-5 to TRBJ1-3; D ambiguous. The germline V gene has CDR1 MNHEY and CDR2 SVGAGI. There are 13 residues in the CDR3. Between the trimmed V and J ends, which lost 2 bases and 4 bases, there was a span of 6 bases. DNA for the CDR3: TGTGCCAGCAGTTACAGGAGAGGAAACACCATATATTTT. Its protein is CASSYRRGNTIYF.

V usage is TRBV6-6 and J usage is TRBJ1-1, with unresolved D. CDR1 and CDR2 (germline): MNHNY, SVGAGI (reference sequence). The CDR3 contains 14 residues. Trimming stripped 4 bases from V and 4 bases from J, with 13 bases between. In DNA form, the CDR3 reads TGTGCCAGCAGTTGGTCAGGCTCGACCACTGAAGCTTTCTTT. It specifies CASSWSGSTTEAFF.

The chain recombines TRBV7-8 with TRBJ2-1; 13 bases line up with TRBD2. The CDR3 totals 14 residues. Germline V gives CDR1 SGHVS, CDR2 FQNEAQ. Losses at the gene ends were 5 bases for V and 9 bases for J; bases not matched to a gene: 4. The CDR3 DNA reads as TGTGCCAGCAGCCTACTAGCGGGAGGGGGTGAGCAGTTCTTC. As protein: CASSLLAGGGEQFF.

The CDR3 DNA reads TGTGCCTGGGGTGAACGGGGATACGAGCAGTACTTC. Translating gives CAWGERGYEQYF. The gene calls are TRBV30 and TRBJ2-7, with D possibly being TRBD2 (5 bases). Per germline, CDR1 GTSNPN and CDR2 SVGIG (reference sequence). V shed 5 bases and J shed 4 bases, with 12 bases lying between them. This CDR3 is 12 amino acids long.

This chain connects TRBV7-2 to TRBJ2-1; 11 bases are shared with TRBD1. The trim removed 1 base at V and 3 bases at J, leaving 2 bases unmatched. Germline assignment: CDR1 SGHTA and CDR2 FQGNSA. This CDR3 is built from 16 residues. This chain's CDR3 is CASSLDGTGGYNEQFF. In DNA form, the CDR3 reads TGTGCCAGCAGCTTAGACGGGACAGGGGGCTACAATGAGCAGTTCTTC.

This clone appeared a few times. This chain joins TRBV5-1 and TRBJ1-1; the D is unclear. V dropped 0 bases and J dropped 4 bases, with 10 bases sitting between them. The CDR3 is made up of 14 amino acids. The germline V gene has CDR1 SGHRS and CDR2 YFSETQ. CDR3 sequence reads: CASSLDPEVTEAFF. The CDR3 DNA is TGCGCCAGCAGCTTGGACCCAGAGGTCACTGAAGCTTTCTTT.

The chain joins TRBV7-2 to TRBJ2-7; a weak D match, TRBD1 (5 bases). This CDR3 is 14 amino acids long. Trimming removed 4 bases from V and 7 bases from J, with 17 bases in between. Germline V gives CDR1 SGHTA, CDR2 FQGNSA. The CDR3 here is CASSSYAQAGEQYF. CDR3 sequence (DNA): TGTGCCAGCAGCTCCTACGCACAGGCAGGGGAGCAGTACTTC.

This clone was seen more than once but under ten times. The CDR3 protein is CASSLSLQGADTQYF. The CDR3 coding sequence is TGCGCCAGCAGCTTGTCGCTACAGGGGGCAGATACGCAGTATTTT. This chain links TRBV5-1 with TRBJ2-3, with 8 positions matching TRBD1. The CDR3 spans 15 residues. The germline gives CDR1 SGHRS, CDR2 YFSETQ. The junction had 5 bases not matched to a gene; V was cut back by 1 base and J by 4 bases.

The chain combines TRBV7-3 with TRBJ2-3, with 14 bases that match TRBD2. V trimming: 5 bases; J trimming: 4 bases; junction bases outside the gene matches: 5. The CDR3 runs to 16 residues. Germline-derived CDR1 and CDR2 are SGHTA and FQGTGA. CDR3 DNA: TGTGCCAGCAGCCCCGGGACTAGCGGGAGCGCAGATACGCAGTATTTT. Residues: CASSPGTSGSADTQYF.

This clone was observed once. J is TRBJ2-1 and V is TRBV7-3; 9 positions agree with TRBD2. From germline, CDR1 is SGHTA and CDR2 FQGTGA. The CDR3 totals 14 residues. After removal of 4 bases from V and 10 bases from J, the junction contained 8 bases not matched to a gene. CDR3 bases: TGTGCCAGCAGCTCGGGACTAGCTCAGACCGAGCAGTTCTTC. Protein product: CASSSGLAQTEQFF.

V is TRBV6-5 and J is TRBJ2-7, with TRBD1 matching 7 bases. V trimming: 6 bases; J trimming: 3 bases; junction bases outside the gene matches: 11. Germline V CDR1 and CDR2: MNHEY, SVGAGI. CDR3 length: 15 amino acids. The CDR3 is CASREQGQGNYEQYF. The DNA for the CDR3 is TGTGCCAGCAGGGAACAGGGGCAGGGGAACTACGAGCAGTACTTC.

This chain links TRBV4-3 with TRBJ2-7; 11 nucleotides align to TRBD2. From germline, CDR1 is LGHNA and CDR2 YSLEER. There are 18 residues in the CDR3. The ends lost 1 base at V and 0 bases at J; junction bases unmatched: 8. The CDR3 DNA follows: TGCGCCAGCAGCCAAGTTGCGACTAGCGGGATGAGCTCCTACGAGCAGTACTTC. This translates into CASSQVATSGMSSYEQYF.

The chain has TRBV7-9 and TRBJ1-1; TRBD1 is a possible D gene (6 bases). In germline, CDR1 is SEHNR, CDR2 FQNEAQ (reference sequence). Trimming stripped 4 bases from V and 1 base from J, with 10 bases between. The CDR3 has 14 amino acids. CDR3 loop: CASSSGQTNTEAFF. CDR3 in DNA: TGTGCCAGCAGCTCTGGACAGACGAACACTGAAGCTTTCTTT.

The chain has TRBV6-5 and TRBJ2-5; tentative D call: TRBD2 (6 bases). Between the trimmed V and J ends, which lost 0 bases and 5 bases, there was a span of 13 bases. The germline V gene encodes CDR1 MNHEY and CDR2 SVGAGI. The CDR3 contains 15 residues. This CDR3 is CASSYSPTSLETQYF. As DNA, the CDR3 is TGTGCCAGCAGTTACTCCCCGACTAGTTTGGAGACCCAGTACTTC.